This T cell receptor beta chain was documented in a study of CD8 T cells in Susac syndrome. With random hexamers, about 0.45 to 1 ug RNA was reverse transcribed. MiXCR, applied by TCRdb to the immunoSEQ multiplex PCR reads, yields one record per CDR3 protein. The repertoire holds some 300,000 distinct CDR3 sequences, with 75% to 85% as singletons. V shed 7 bases, J shed 4 bases, and the junction held 13 bases outside the gene matches. Germline-derived CDR1 and CDR2 are MDHEN and SYDVKM. The CDR3 extends over 17 amino acids. The sequenced sample consisted of CD8+ T cells from PBMCs. This receptor was taken from a human donor with multiple sclerosis. V and J are TRBV28 and TRBJ2-1, with 10 bases matching TRBD2. This CDR3 reads CASTSGRAGGRYNEQFF. Here the CDR3 DNA reads TGTGCCAGCACCTCCGGAAGAGCGGGGGGGAGGTACAATGAGCAGTTCTTC.